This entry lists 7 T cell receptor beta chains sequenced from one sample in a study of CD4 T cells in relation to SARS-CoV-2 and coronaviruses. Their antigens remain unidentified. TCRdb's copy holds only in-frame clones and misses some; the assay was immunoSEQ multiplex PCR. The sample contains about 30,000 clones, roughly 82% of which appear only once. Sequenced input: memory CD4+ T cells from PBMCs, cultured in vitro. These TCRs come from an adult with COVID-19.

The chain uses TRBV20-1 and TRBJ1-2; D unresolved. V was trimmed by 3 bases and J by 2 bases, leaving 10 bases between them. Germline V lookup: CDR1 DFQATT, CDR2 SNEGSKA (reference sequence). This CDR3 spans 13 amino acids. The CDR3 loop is CSASNGRNYGYTF. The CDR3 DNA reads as TGCAGTGCTAGTAACGGAAGAAACTATGGCTACACCTTC.

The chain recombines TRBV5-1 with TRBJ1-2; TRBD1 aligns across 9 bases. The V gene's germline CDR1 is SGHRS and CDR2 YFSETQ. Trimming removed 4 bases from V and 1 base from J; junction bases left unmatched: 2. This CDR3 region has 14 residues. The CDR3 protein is CASSPTGGNYGYTF. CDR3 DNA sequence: TGCGCCAGCAGCCCGACAGGGGGTAACTATGGCTACACCTTC. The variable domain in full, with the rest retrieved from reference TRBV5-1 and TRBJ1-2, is KAGVTQTPRYLIKTRGQQVTLSCSPISGHRSVSWYQQTPGQGLQFLFEYFSETQRNKGNFPGRFSGRQFSNSRSEMNVSTLELGDSALYLCASSPTGGNYGYTFGSGTRLTVV.

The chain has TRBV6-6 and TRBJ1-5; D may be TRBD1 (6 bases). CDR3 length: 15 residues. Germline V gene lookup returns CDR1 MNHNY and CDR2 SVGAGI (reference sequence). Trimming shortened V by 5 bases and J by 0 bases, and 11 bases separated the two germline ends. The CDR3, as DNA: TGTGCCAGCAGTGCGAACAGGGATAGCAATCAGCCCCAGCATTTT. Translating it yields CASSANRDSNQPQHF.

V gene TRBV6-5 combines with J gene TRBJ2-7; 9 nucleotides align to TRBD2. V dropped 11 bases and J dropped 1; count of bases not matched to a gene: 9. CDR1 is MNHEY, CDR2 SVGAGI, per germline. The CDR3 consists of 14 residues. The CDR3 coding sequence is TGTGCCGGGGGTCAAAGCGGGAGGTCCTACGAGCAGTACTTC. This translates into CAGGQSGRSYEQYF.

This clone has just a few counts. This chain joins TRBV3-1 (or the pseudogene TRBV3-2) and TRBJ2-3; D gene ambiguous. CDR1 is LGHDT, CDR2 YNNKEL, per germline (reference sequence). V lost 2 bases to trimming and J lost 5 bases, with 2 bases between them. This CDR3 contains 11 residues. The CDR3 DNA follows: TGTGCCAGCAGCCAAAGAGATACGCAGTATTTT. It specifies CASSQRDTQYF.

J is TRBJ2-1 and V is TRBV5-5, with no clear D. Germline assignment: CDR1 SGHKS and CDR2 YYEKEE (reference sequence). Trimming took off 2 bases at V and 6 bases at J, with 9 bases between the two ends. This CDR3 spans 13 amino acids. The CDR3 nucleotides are TGTGCCAGCAGCTTTGGAGTAGCCAATGAGCAGTTCTTC. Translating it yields CASSFGVANEQFF.

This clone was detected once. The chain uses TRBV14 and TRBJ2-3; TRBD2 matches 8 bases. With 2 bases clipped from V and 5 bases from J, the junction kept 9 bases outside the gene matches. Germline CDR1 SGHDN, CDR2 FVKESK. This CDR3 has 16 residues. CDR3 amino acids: CASSQTRLARKDTQYF. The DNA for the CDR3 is TGTGCCAGCAGCCAAACGCGACTAGCGAGAAAAGATACGCAGTATTTT.